Listed below are T cell receptor beta chains from one sample, sequenced in a study of T cell responses to AZD1222 COVID-19 vaccine. Using immunoSEQ multiplex PCR, the repertoire was profiled, and TCRdb retains in-frame clones only, with some absent. The profile shows roughly 97,000 clones, around 88% of them singletons. This specimen was peripheral blood, taken on day 0 of AZD1222 vaccination. These receptors were obtained from an adult in good health. Both conserved end residues are part of each CDR3. A D gene is named only where the DNA matches it firmly. Some rows mark clone size as missing; the rest say once, few, many or name a class of expanded clone.

TRBJ2-7 NA TRBV9 once TGTGCCAGCAGCGCTAGGGGTGGGAGCTACGAGCAGTACTTC CASSARGGSYEQYF
TRBJ1-5 TRBD1 TRBV2 NA TGTGCCAGCAGTAACTGGGACAGCCCCAATCAGCCCCAGCATTTT CASSNWDSPNQPQHF
TRBJ1-6 NA TRBV30 NA TGTGCCTGGAGCCAACAGGGAGGATCACCCCTCCACTTT CAWSQQGGSPLHF
TRBJ2-2 NA TRBV30 once TGTGCCTGGGGTTACGGAGGCACCGGGGAGCTGTTTTTT CAWGYGGTGELFF
TRBJ2-1 NA TRBV29-1 NA TGCAGCGTTCCCCGCTCATACAATGAGCAGTTCTTC CSVPRSYNEQFF
TRBJ1-2 TRBD1 TRBV7-2 NA TGTGCCAGCAGCCTGATGGGACAGGGTTATAGTGGCTACACCTTC CASSLMGQGYSGYTF
TRBJ1-4 NA TRBV5-6 NA TGTGCCAGCAGCTTTGGGGACACTAATGAAAAACTGTTTTTT CASSFGDTNEKLFF
TRBJ2-1 TRBD2 TRBV7-2 NA TGTGCCAGCAGCCAGTGGACTAGCGATAAGGATGAGCAGTTCTTC CASSQWTSDKDEQFF
TRBJ2-7 NA TRBV6-5 NA TGTGCCAGCAGTTCCGTGACTGGCTCCTACGAGCAGTACTTC CASSSVTGSYEQYF
TRBJ2-5 NA TRBV5-6 NA TGTGCCAGCAGCTCCTACAGCCAAGAGACCCAGTACTTC CASSSYSQETQYF
TRBJ2-7 NA TRBV12-3/TRBV12-4 once TGTGCCAGCACCAACGACTGGTACGAGCAGTACTTC CASTNDWYEQYF
TRBJ2-2 NA TRBV29-1 NA TGCAGCGTTGAGGCCTACGGGGGAGGCGGAACCGGGGAGCTGTTTTTT CSVEAYGGGGTGELFF
TRBJ1-1 TRBD1 TRBV6-5 NA TGTGCCAGCAGTTTAGGGGGCGGAATGAACACTGAAGCTTTCTTT CASSLGGGMNTEAFF
TRBJ2-7 NA TRBV19 NA TGTGCCAGTAGTCGGCAGGGCCGCTACGAGCAGTACTTC CASSRQGRYEQYF
TRBJ2-1 NA TRBV7-2 NA TGTGCCAGCAGCTTAGCGGGAGGCGGGTCCTACAATGAGCAGTTCTTC CASSLAGGGSYNEQFF
TRBJ1-6 NA TRBV6-5 NA TGTGCCAGCAGTTACGCCCGGCCGCAATCACCCCTCCACTTT CASSYARPQSPLHF
TRBJ2-1 NA TRBV20-1 NA TGCAGTGCTAGAATAGTCGATGAGCAGTTCTTC CSARIVDEQFF
TRBJ1-6 NA TRBV7-3 NA TGTGCCAGCAGTTCCTCCTATAATTCACCCCTCCACTTT CASSSSYNSPLHF
TRBJ2-5 TRBD1 TRBV7-2 NA TGTGCCAGCAGCCAGGGACAGGGCGGGTGGACCCAGTACTTC CASSQGQGGWTQYF
TRBJ1-2 NA TRBV7-9 NA TGTGCCAGCACCCCTGGACAGAAATATGGCTACACCTTC CASTPGQKYGYTF
TRBJ2-1 NA TRBV20-1 few TGCAGTGCTAGTCGGGGGTCAGTGCACAATGAGCAGTTCTTC CSASRGSVHNEQFF
TRBJ1-1 NA TRBV7-3 NA TGTGCCAGCAGCCCCGGACAGATGCCGAACACTGAAGCTTTCTTT CASSPGQMPNTEAFF
TRBJ2-7 TRBD1 TRBV5-1 NA TGCGCTGCGAGGACAGGGGGTTACGAGCAGTACTTC CAARTGGYEQYF
TRBJ2-7 TRBD1 TRBV19 NA TGTGCCAGTAGTAGGCAGGACAGGACGGGTTACGAGCAGTACTTC CASSRQDRTGYEQYF